A selection of T cell receptor beta chains follows, all from one sample in a study of T cell responses to AZD1222 COVID-19 vaccine. The data were produced by immunoSEQ multiplex PCR, yet TCRdb's version contains in-frame clones alone and is incomplete. The sample has around 63,000 clones; roughly 85% are singletons. The sample consisted of peripheral blood, taken on day 0 of AZD1222 vaccination. All receptors come from an adult in good health. Each CDR3 is given with its conserved first and last residue.

TRBV11-2	TRBJ1-6	CASSSTVKDSSYNSPLHF
TRBV9	TRBJ1-3	CASSVAAGTGNTIYF
TRBV29-1	TRBJ1-2	CASVPDPNYGYTF
TRBV23-1	TRBJ1-5	CASSLSGSWISNQPQHF
TRBV19	TRBJ1-1	CASIPTLGTEAFF
TRBV27	TRBJ1-5	CASSLSGTGPQHF
TRBV18	TRBJ2-7	CASSPPPRSAGNEQYF
TRBV15	TRBJ1-4	CATSPQGSEKLFF
TRBV10-2	TRBJ1-2	CASSGAYGYTF
TRBV28	TRBJ1-2	CASSLTRGYGYTF
TRBV27	TRBJ1-2	CASSETGRWDGYTF
TRBV25-1	TRBJ2-2	CASSGPMGQGDGELFF
TRBV6-6	TRBJ1-2	CASSYSREYGYTF
TRBV7-9	TRBJ1-4	CASSAIEREKLFF
TRBV30	TRBJ1-2	CAWTGGAGYTF
TRBV19	TRBJ1-6	CASTLGQGFYNSPLHF
TRBV30	TRBJ2-1	CAWSVSGAYNEQFF
TRBV7-9	TRBJ2-1	CASSLDWMGEQFF
TRBV30	TRBJ1-1	CARGQGGTEAFF
TRBV3-1/TRBV3-2	TRBJ1-1	CASSARGLNTEAFF
TRBV19	TRBJ2-7	CASSTGPRYEQYF
TRBV9	TRBJ2-2	CASSVEPLGRTHKAGELFF
TRBV28	TRBJ2-7	CASSPRGQGTYEQYF
TRBV21-1	TRBJ2-7	CASSKESGQGSIEQYF
TRBV27	TRBJ1-2	CASSLVAGDGYTF
TRBV4-1	TRBJ2-7	CASSREGAYEQYF
TRBV28	TRBJ1-5	CASTIVQGRRNQPQHF
TRBV7-3	TRBJ2-2	CASRSSWNTGELFF
TRBV7-2	TRBJ1-5	CASSLSPGGLNQPQHF
TRBV19	TRBJ2-2	CASKTTSSPGELFF
TRBV10-3	TRBJ1-5	CAIRQGAGSNQPQHF
TRBV19	TRBJ2-2	CASRGLAGAGELFF